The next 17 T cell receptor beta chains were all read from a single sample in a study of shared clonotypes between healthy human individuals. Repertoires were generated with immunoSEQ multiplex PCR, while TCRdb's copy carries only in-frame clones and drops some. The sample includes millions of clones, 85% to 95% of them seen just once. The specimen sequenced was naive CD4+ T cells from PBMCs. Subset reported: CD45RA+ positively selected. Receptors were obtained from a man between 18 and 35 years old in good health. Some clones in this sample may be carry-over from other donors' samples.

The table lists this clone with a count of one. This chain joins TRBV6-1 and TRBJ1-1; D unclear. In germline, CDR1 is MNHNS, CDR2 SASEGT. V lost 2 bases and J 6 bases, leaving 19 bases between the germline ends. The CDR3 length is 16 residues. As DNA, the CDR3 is TGTGCCAGCAGTGAAATACTTAGAGACCTCGGACCTGAAGCTTTCTTT. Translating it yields CASSEILRDLGPEAFF.

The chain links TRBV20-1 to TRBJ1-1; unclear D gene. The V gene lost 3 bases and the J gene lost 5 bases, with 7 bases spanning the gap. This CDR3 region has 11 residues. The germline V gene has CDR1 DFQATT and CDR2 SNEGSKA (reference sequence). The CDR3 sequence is CSARFATEAFF. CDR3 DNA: TGCAGTGCTAGGTTCGCTACTGAAGCTTTCTTT.

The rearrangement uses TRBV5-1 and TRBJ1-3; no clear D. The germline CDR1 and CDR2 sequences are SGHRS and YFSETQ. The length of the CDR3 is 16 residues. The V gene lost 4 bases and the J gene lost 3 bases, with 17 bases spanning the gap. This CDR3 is CASSLLGSIGGNTIYF. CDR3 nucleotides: TGCGCCAGCAGCCTTCTCGGATCAATCGGTGGAAACACCATATATTTT.

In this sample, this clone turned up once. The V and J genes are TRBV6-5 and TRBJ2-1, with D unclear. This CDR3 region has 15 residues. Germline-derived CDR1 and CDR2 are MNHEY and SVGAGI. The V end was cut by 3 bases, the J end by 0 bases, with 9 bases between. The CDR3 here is CASSYQDGSYNEQFF. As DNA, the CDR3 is TGTGCCAGCAGTTATCAAGACGGCTCCTACAATGAGCAGTTCTTC.

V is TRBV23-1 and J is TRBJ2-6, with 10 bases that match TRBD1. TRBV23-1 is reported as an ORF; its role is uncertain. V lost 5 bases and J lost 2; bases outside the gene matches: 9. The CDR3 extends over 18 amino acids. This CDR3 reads CASSATGTGETGANVLTF. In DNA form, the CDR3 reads TGCGCCAGCAGTGCGACCGGGACAGGGGAGACTGGGGCCAACGTCCTGACTTTC.

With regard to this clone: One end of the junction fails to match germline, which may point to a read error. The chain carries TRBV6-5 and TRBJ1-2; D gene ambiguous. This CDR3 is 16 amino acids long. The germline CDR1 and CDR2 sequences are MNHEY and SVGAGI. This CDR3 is CASSNSARAEYYGYTF. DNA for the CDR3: TGTGCCAGCAGTAACTCCGCCCGGGCGGAGTACTATGGCTACACCTTC.

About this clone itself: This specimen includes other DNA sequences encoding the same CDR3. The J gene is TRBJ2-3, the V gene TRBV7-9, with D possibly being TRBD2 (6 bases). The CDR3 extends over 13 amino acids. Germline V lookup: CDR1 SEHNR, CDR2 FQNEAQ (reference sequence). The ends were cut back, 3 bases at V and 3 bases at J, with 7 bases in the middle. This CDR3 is CASSLGGTDTQYF. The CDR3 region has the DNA TGTGCCAGCAGCTTGGGAGGTACAGATACGCAGTATTTT.

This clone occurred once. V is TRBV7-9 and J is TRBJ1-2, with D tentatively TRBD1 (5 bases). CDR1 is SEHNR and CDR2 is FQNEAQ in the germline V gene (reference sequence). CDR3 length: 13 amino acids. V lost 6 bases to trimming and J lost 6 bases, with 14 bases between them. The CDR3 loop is CASRVNSGHGYTF. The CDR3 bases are TGTGCCAGCAGGGTGAATTCAGGGCATGGCTACACCTTC.

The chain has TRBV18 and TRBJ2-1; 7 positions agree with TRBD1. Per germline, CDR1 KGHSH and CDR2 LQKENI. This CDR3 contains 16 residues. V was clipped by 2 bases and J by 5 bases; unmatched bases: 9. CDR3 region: CASSPTPGTENNEQFF. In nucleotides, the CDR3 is TGTGCCAGCTCACCAACGCCCGGGACAGAAAACAATGAGCAGTTCTTC.

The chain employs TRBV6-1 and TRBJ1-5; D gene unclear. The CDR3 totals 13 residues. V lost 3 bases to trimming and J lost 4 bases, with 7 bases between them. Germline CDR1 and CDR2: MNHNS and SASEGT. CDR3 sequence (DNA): TGTGCCAGCAGTGATTTGGGAAATCAGCCCCAGCATTTT. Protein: CASSDLGNQPQHF.

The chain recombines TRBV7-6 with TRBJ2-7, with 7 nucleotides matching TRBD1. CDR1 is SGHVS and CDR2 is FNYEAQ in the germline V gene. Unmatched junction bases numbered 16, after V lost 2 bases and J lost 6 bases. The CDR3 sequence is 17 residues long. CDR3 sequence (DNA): TGTGCCAGCAGCTTATTTCTCCGGCGACAGGGAAGTGGCGAGCAGTACTTC. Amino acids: CASSLFLRRQGSGEQYF. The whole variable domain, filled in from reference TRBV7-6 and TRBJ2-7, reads GAGVSQSPRYKVTKRGQDVALRCDPISGHVSLYWYRQALGQGPEFLTYFNYEAQQDKSGLPNDRFSAERPEGSISTLTIQRTEQRDSAMYRCASSLFLRRQGSGEQYFGPGTRLTVT.

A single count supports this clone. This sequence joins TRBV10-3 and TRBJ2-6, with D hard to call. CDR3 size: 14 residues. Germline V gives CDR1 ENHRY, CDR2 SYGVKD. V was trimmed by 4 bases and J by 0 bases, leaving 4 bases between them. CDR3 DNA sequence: TGTGCCATCAGTGGGGACTCTGGGGCCAACGTCCTGACTTTC. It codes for CAISGDSGANVLTF.

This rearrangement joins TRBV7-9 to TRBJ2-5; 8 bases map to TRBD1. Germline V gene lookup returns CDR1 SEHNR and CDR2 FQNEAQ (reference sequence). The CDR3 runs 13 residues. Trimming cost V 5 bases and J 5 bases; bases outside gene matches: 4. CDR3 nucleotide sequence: TGTGCCAGCAGCGGGACAGGAATGGAGACCCAGTACTTC. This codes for CASSGTGMETQYF.

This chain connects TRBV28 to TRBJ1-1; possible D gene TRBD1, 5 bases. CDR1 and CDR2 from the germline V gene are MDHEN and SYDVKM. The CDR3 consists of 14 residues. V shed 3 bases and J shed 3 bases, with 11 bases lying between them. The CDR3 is CASSFGGWDTEAFF. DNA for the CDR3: TGTGCCAGCAGTTTCGGGGGATGGGACACTGAAGCTTTCTTT.

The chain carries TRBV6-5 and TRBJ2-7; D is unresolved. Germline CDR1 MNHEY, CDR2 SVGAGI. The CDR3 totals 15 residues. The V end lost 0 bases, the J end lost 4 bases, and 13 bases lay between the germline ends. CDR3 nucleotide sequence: TGTGCCAGCAGTTACTCCCGCAGCGCCCCTTACGAGCAGTACTTC. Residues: CASSYSRSAPYEQYF.

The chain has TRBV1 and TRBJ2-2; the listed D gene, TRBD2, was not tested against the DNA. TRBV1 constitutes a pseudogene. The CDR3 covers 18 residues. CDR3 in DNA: TGCACCAGCAGCGAACCCCTCCTAGCTAGCGCGAACACCGGGGAGCTGTTTTTT. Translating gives CTSSEPLLASANTGELFF.

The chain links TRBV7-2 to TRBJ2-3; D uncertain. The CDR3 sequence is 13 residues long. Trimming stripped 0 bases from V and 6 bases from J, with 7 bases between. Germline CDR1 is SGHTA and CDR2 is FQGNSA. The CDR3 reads CASSLADRDTQYF. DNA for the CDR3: TGTGCCAGCAGCTTAGCTGACCGTGATACGCAGTATTTT. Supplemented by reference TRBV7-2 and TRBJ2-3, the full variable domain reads GAGVSQSPSNKVTEKGKDVELRCDPISGHTALYWYRQSLGQGLEFLIYFQGNSAPDKSGLPSDRFSAERTGGSVSTLTIQRTQQEDSAVYLCASSLADRDTQYFGPGTRLTVL.